This T cell receptor beta chain was sequenced in a study of blood T cell repertoires in COVID-19. In the study overall: The United States, Italy and Spain provided the acute and convalescent COVID-19 samples. T cells, B-cell-depleted T cells, or PBMCs provided the cDNA or gDNA that served as material.

Per the authors' pipeline: How many nucleated cells were present was estimated from reference gene primer amplification. The assay was immunoSEQ multiplex PCR, and TCRdb's table has in-frame clones only and misses some. The D gene and trimming were derived from the DNA, and the V and J assignments and clone size from that table. The table records 14,000 to 15,000 clones, 75% to 90% of them present only once. V lost 1 base to trimming and J lost 6 bases; unmatched junction nucleotides: 5. Germline V gene sequence: CDR1 LGHNA, CDR2 YNFKEQ. The CDR3 extends over 15 amino acids. Sequences were obtained from peripheral blood. The rearrangement links TRBV4-2 to TRBJ2-1; 8 bases line up with TRBD2. The receptor's source is a human donor in a cohort sampled during active COVID-19. CDR3 loop: CASSQAGGLINEQFF. CDR3 DNA sequence: TGTGCCAGCAGCCAAGCGGGGGGGCTCATCAATGAGCAGTTCTTC.